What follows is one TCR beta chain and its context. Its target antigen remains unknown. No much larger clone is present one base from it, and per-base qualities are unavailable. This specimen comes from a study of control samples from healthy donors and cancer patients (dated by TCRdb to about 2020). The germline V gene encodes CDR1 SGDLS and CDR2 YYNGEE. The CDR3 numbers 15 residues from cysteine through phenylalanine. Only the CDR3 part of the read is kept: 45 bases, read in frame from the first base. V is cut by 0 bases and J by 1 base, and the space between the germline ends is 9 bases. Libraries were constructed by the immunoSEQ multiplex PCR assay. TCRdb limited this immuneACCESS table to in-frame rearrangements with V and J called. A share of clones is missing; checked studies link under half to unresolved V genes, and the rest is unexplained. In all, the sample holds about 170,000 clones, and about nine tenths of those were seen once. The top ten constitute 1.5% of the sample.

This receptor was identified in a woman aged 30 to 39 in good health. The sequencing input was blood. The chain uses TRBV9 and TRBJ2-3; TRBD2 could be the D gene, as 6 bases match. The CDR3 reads CASSVVGGGTDTQYF. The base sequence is TGTGCCAGCAGCGTAGTTGGCGGGGGCACAGATACGCAGTATTTT.